Presented here are 21 T cell receptor beta chains from one specimen sequenced in a study of blood T cell repertoires in COVID-19 (TCRdb year 2020). The method was the immunoSEQ multiplex PCR assay. In TCRdb, the immuneACCESS table is reduced to in-frame sequences with V and J assigned. These tables do not hold every clone; where another copy was compared, an unresolved V gene accounts for under half, and the others remain unexplained. The sample has around 170,000 clones on record, around 84% of them singletons. The top ten clones comprise approximately 15% of the sample. Sequencing was carried out using peripheral blood. The receptors stem from a man aged 30-40 years with active or convalescent COVID-19.

The chain recombines TRBV11-2 with TRBJ2-2; D possibly corresponds to TRBD1 (5 bases). This CDR3 is built from 13 residues. Trimming cost V 4 bases and J 5 bases, with 8 bases left between them. Per germline, CDR1 SGHAT and CDR2 FQNNGV. Here the CDR3 reads CASSSQGTGELFF. The CDR3 region has the DNA TGTGCCAGCAGCTCCCAGGGTACCGGGGAGCTGTTTTTT.

The rearrangement joins TRBV10-2 to TRBJ2-7; D is ambiguous. Germline loops: CDR1 WSHSY, CDR2 SAAADI. The CDR3 consists of 13 residues. Trimming shortened V by 2 bases and J by 5 bases, and 10 bases separated the two germline ends. CDR3 sequence reads: CASSEARVHEQYF. The CDR3 bases are TGCGCCAGCAGTGAGGCACGCGTCCACGAGCAGTACTTC.

The J gene is TRBJ1-6, the V gene TRBV5-1; D ambiguous. CDR1 SGHRS and CDR2 YFSETQ come from the germline V gene. V was shortened by 0 bases and J by 10 bases, with 17 bases between the two germline ends. The CDR3 runs 16 residues. CDR3 sequence (DNA): TGCGCCAGCAGCTTGGAAGGCGGGCGGCGGGCGTCACCCCTCCACTTT. Protein: CASSLEGGRRASPLHF. Full variable domain (missing parts from reference TRBV5-1 and TRBJ1-6): KAGVTQTPRYLIKTRGQQVTLSCSPISGHRSVSWYQQTPGQGLQFLFEYFSETQRNKGNFPGRFSGRQFSNSRSEMNVSTLELGDSALYLCASSLEGGRRASPLHFGNGTRLTVT.

This CDR3 reads CASSLEGQADQPQHF. CDR3 sequence (DNA): TGCGCCAGCAGCTTGGAAGGACAGGCGGATCAGCCCCAGCATTTT. The V gene is TRBV5-1, the J gene TRBJ1-5, with 7 nucleotides matching TRBD1. Trimming cost V 0 bases and J 5 bases; bases outside gene matches: 5. Germline V gives CDR1 SGHRS, CDR2 YFSETQ. The length of the CDR3 is 15 residues.

The chain has TRBV19 and TRBJ1-5, with D possibly TRBD1 on 5 matching bases. V dropped 7 bases and J dropped 2 bases, with 21 bases sitting between them. The CDR3 extends over 17 amino acids. Germline values: CDR1 LNHDA, CDR2 SQIVND (reference sequence). The CDR3 coding sequence is TGTGCCAGTAACACAGGCGCCATAGCGGGAGGCAATCAGCCCCAGCATTTT. This gives the protein CASNTGAIAGGNQPQHF.

V is TRBV12-5 and J is TRBJ2-5; 8 bases agree with TRBD1. The germline V gene has CDR1 LGHNT and CDR2 FRNRAP. This CDR3 has 15 residues. V was clipped by 0 bases and J by 9 bases; unmatched bases: 9. CDR3 sequence: CASGLVLGQGEAQYF. As DNA, the CDR3 is TGTGCTAGTGGTTTGGTACTAGGACAGGGTGAGGCCCAGTACTTC.

This clone was detected a few times. This chain connects TRBV19 to TRBJ1-6; 9 nucleotides match TRBD1. The V and J ends lost 10 bases and 10 bases, in that order; junction bases with no gene match: 11. The CDR3 contains 14 residues. Germline V CDR1 and CDR2: LNHDA, SQIVND (reference sequence). CDR3 amino acids: CATGSGTGNSPLHF. CDR3 coding DNA: TGTGCCACCGGTTCGGGGACAGGGAACTCACCCCTCCACTTT.

A few counts support this clone. The rearrangement uses TRBV6-6 and TRBJ1-2; a possible D gene is TRBD1 (6 bases). V dropped 9 bases and J dropped 0 bases, with 11 bases sitting between them. Germline V CDR1 and CDR2: MNHNY, SVGAGI (reference sequence). The CDR3 spans 13 residues. As DNA, the CDR3 is TGTGCCAGTCGAGGGGGGGCTAACTATGGCTACACCTTC. This sequence encodes CASRGGANYGYTF.

This clone has just a few counts. The chain links TRBV7-2 to TRBJ1-5; D is perhaps TRBD1 (6 bases). The V gene lost 1 base and the J gene lost 6 bases, with 13 bases spanning the gap. The CDR3 spans 15 residues. Germline values: CDR1 SGHTA, CDR2 FQGNSA. The CDR3 sequence: CASSLGSQGSQPQHF. CDR3 DNA sequence: TGTGCCAGCAGCTTAGGGTCCCAGGGGAGTCAGCCCCAGCATTTT.

The sample holds a few counts of this clone. The rearrangement joins TRBV3-1 (or the pseudogene TRBV3-2) to TRBJ2-5; D unclear. Trimming pared 3 bases from V and 5 bases from J, leaving 7 bases between. CDR1 and CDR2 from the germline V gene are LGHDT and YNNKEL (reference sequence). The CDR3 is 12 amino acids. DNA for the CDR3: TGTGCCAGCAGCCAGCTCAGGGAGACCCAGTACTTC. This encodes CASSQLRETQYF.

This clone occurred many times. The J gene is TRBJ1-5, the V gene TRBV6-5; 7 bases agree with TRBD1. With V trimmed by 6 bases and J by 3 bases, 5 bases remained unmatched. CDR1 is MNHEY and CDR2 is SVGAGI in the germline V gene. The CDR3 has 14 amino acids. CDR3 sequence (DNA): TGTGCCAGCAGGACAGGGACGCACAATCAGCCCCAGCATTTT. Translated: CASRTGTHNQPQHF.

J is TRBJ1-1 and V is TRBV14, with 7 bases that match TRBD1. V trimming: 2 bases; J trimming: 7 bases; junction bases outside the gene matches: 4. Germline-derived CDR1 and CDR2 are SGHDN and FVKESK. The CDR3 spans 13 residues. The CDR3: CASSQRRDSEAFF. The CDR3 DNA reads as TGTGCCAGCAGCCAAAGAAGGGACAGTGAAGCTTTCTTT.

This chain joins TRBV7-9 and TRBJ2-6; 9 bases map to TRBD1. Germline lookup yields CDR1 SEHNR and CDR2 FQNEAQ (reference sequence). The CDR3 consists of 17 residues. The V segment lost 0 bases and the J segment 4 bases; nucleotides outside the gene matches: 4. Here the CDR3 DNA reads TGTGCCAGCAGCTTAGCAAGACAGGGGGAGGGGGCCAACGTCCTGACTTTC. Protein product: CASSLARQGEGANVLTF. Full variable domain (rest looked up from reference TRBV7-9 and TRBJ2-6): DTGVSQNPRHKITKRGQNVTFRCDPISEHNRLYWYRQTLGQGPEFLTYFQNEAQLEKSRLLSDRFSAERPKGSFSTLEIQRTEQGDSAMYLCASSLARQGEGANVLTFGAGSRLTVL.

The chain joins TRBV7-3 to TRBJ2-2; possible D gene TRBD1, 5 bases. The germline V gene has CDR1 SGHTA and CDR2 FQGTGA. V lost 4 bases, J lost 6 bases, and 18 bases lay in between. The CDR3 spans 16 residues. The CDR3 region has the DNA TGTGCCAGCAGCTCGATACCTCGGGCAGGGCCCGGGGAGCTGTTTTTT. Translating gives CASSSIPRAGPGELFF.

With respect to this clone: This specimen includes other DNA sequences encoding the same CDR3. The V gene is TRBV14, the J gene TRBJ1-2; 10 bases agree with TRBD1. The CDR3 sequence is 15 residues long. CDR1 is SGHDN and CDR2 is FVKESK in the germline V gene. J lost 6 bases, V lost 4 bases, and 8 bases had no gene match. CDR3 in amino acids: CASSPPGTGANGYTF. The CDR3 nucleotides are TGTGCCAGCAGCCCACCTGGGACAGGGGCGAATGGCTACACCTTC.

This clone has just a few counts. V usage is TRBV5-1 and J usage is TRBJ2-1; 15 bases map to TRBD2. Germline lookup yields CDR1 SGHRS and CDR2 YFSETQ. CDR3 length: 19 amino acids. The junction had 13 bases not matched to a gene; V was cut back by 4 bases and J by 5 bases. The CDR3 reads CASSPGTSGGLFGDNEQFF. The CDR3 DNA is TGCGCCAGCAGCCCGGGGACTAGCGGGGGGCTCTTTGGAGACAATGAGCAGTTCTTC. Variable domain in full (rest from reference TRBV5-1 and TRBJ2-1): KAGVTQTPRYLIKTRGQQVTLSCSPISGHRSVSWYQQTPGQGLQFLFEYFSETQRNKGNFPGRFSGRQFSNSRSEMNVSTLELGDSALYLCASSPGTSGGLFGDNEQFFGPGTRLTVL.

This clone occurred once. This chain joins TRBV19 and TRBJ2-1; TRBD1 agrees at 10 bases. The ends lost 6 bases at V and 1 base at J; junction bases unmatched: 6. CDR1 is LNHDA, CDR2 SQIVND, per germline (reference sequence). CDR3 length equals 16 residues. This CDR3 reads CASRDAGQGSYNEQFF. The CDR3 DNA is TGTGCCAGTAGGGACGCGGGACAGGGGTCCTACAATGAGCAGTTCTTC.

The V and J genes are TRBV5-1 and TRBJ2-1, with a possible D match to TRBD2 (5 bases). The V end was cut by 0 bases, the J end by 3 bases, with 10 bases between. The CDR3 has 15 residues. From germline, CDR1 is SGHRS and CDR2 YFSETQ. The CDR3 sequence: CASSLDPAGYNEQFF. The CDR3 DNA is TGCGCCAGCAGCTTGGACCCCGCGGGCTACAATGAGCAGTTCTTC.

V and J are TRBV5-1 and TRBJ2-1; 8 positions match TRBD2. CDR1 and CDR2 (germline): SGHRS, YFSETQ. The trim removed 1 base at V and 6 bases at J, leaving 6 bases unmatched. The CDR3 runs to 15 residues. CDR3 residues: CASSLFSAGGNEQFF. The CDR3 DNA reads as TGCGCCAGCAGCTTGTTCTCGGCGGGAGGCAATGAGCAGTTCTTC.

This sequence joins TRBV5-4 and TRBJ1-2, with D hard to call. V was pared by 5 bases and J by 8 bases, with 16 bases between. Germline V lookup: CDR1 SGHNT, CDR2 YYREEE (reference sequence). This CDR3 has 13 residues. Here the CDR3 DNA reads TGTGCCAGCAGTTTCCCAGATCAGAGGGGCTACACCTTC. It codes for CASSFPDQRGYTF. The full variable domain, in which reference TRBV5-4 and TRBJ1-2 provide the parts outside the CDR3, is ETGVTQSPTHLIKTRGQQVTLRCSSQSGHNTVSWYQQALGQGPQFIFQYYREEENGRGNFPPRFSGLQFPNYSSELNVNALELDDSALYLCASSFPDQRGYTFGSGTRLTVV.

This chain links TRBV21-1 with TRBJ1-1; the table's D gene call, TRBD1, was not cross checked with the DNA. TRBV21-1 is a documented pseudogene. The CDR3 is 16 amino acids. In DNA form, the CDR3 reads TGTGCCAGCAGCAAAGGAGGACAGGGGGGGAACACTGAAGCTTTCTTT. This gives the protein CASSKGGQGGNTEAFF.